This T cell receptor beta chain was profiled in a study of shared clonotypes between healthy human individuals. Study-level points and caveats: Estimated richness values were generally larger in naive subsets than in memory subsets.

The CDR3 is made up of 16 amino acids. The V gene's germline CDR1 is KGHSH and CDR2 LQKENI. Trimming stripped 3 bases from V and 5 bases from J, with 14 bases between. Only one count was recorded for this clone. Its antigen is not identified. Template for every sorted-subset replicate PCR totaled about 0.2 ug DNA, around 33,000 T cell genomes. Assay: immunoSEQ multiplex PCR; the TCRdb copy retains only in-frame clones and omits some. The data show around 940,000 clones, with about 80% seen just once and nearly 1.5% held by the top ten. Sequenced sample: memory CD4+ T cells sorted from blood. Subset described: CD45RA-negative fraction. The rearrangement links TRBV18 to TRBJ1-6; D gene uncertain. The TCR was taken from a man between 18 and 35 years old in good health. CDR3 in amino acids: CASSPEGPVNNSPLHF. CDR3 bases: TGTGCCAGCTCACCTGAGGGTCCTGTCAATAATTCACCCCTCCACTTT.